This T cell receptor (beta chain) was profiled in a study of cytomegalovirus exposure and HLA in healthy donors. To note about this clone: Its antigen is unidentified.

Study findings and constraints: As immune exposure information, only CMV serostatus was available.

Germline CDR1 is MNHNS and CDR2 is SASEGT. V gave up 8 bases and J gave up 6 bases, with 9 bases separating them. There are 11 residues in the CDR3. Primers included in the PCR were 60 Vbeta and 13 Jbeta primers. Methods used by the authors: Among the unique TCR beta chains that a later analysis counted, about 81 million in all, some 10 million were shared. The method was immunoSEQ multiplex PCR; TCRdb's version includes in-frame clones alone and lacks a portion of them. The V and J calls and the clone size are those of that table, but D and trimming were determined from the DNA. The sample records 130,000 to 150,000 clones, approximately 79% being singletons.

Sequenced material: PBMCs. This chain uses TRBV6-1 with TRBJ2-3, with unresolved D. This TCR derives from a young man in good health and CMV-seropositive. CDR3 loop: CASAERDTQYF. CDR3 coding DNA: TGTGCCAGCGCTGAACGGGATACGCAGTATTTT.